Presented here are 18 T cell receptor beta chains from one specimen sequenced in a study of blood T cell repertoires in COVID-19. Profiled with immunoSEQ multiplex PCR; TCRdb holds only in-frame clones, not every one. The table has roughly 190,000 clones, 70% to 85% seen once. Material for sequencing was peripheral blood. The receptors here all came from a woman in her 50s with acute or convalescent COVID-19.

The chain employs TRBV30 and TRBJ1-4; D gene uncertain. Germline assignment: CDR1 GTSNPN and CDR2 SVGIG (reference sequence). The ends were cut back, 0 bases at V and 10 bases at J, with 15 bases in the middle. CDR3 size: 14 residues. The CDR3 DNA sequence: TGTGCCTGGAGTGTATCCCTTAGCGAGGGAAAACTGTTTTTT. Its protein is CAWSVSLSEGKLFF.

This chain uses TRBV5-1 with TRBJ1-1; TRBD1 matches at 8 bases. J lost 4 bases, V lost 1 base, and 9 bases had no gene match. The CDR3 is 16 amino acids. The germline V gene has CDR1 SGHRS and CDR2 YFSETQ. CDR3 sequence: CASSLTSSGGFTEAFF. DNA for the CDR3: TGCGCCAGCAGCTTGACCAGTTCAGGGGGCTTCACTGAAGCTTTCTTT.

J is TRBJ2-1 and V is TRBV5-1; TRBD2 matches at 7 bases. Per the germline V gene, CDR1 is SGHRS and CDR2 is YFSETQ. The CDR3 runs 15 residues. With 4 bases clipped from V and 4 bases from J, the junction kept 8 bases outside the gene matches. The CDR3 loop is CASSALAVPYNEQFF. The CDR3 DNA is TGCGCCAGCAGCGCTCTAGCGGTACCATACAATGAGCAGTTCTTC.

The sample holds a few counts of this clone. The chain recombines TRBV30 with TRBJ1-6, with TRBD1 matching over 9 bases. The length of the CDR3 is 14 residues. After removal of 3 bases from V and 7 bases from J, the junction contained 4 bases not matched to a gene. CDR1 is GTSNPN, CDR2 SVGIG, per germline (reference sequence). The CDR3 spells CAWSGTGRNSPLHF. CDR3 nucleotide sequence: TGTGCCTGGAGCGGGACAGGGAGAAATTCACCCCTCCACTTT.

The V gene is TRBV7-2, the J gene TRBJ2-1; 10 bases agree with TRBD2. J gave up 6 bases and V 1 base, and 6 bases lay outside the gene matches. Germline values: CDR1 SGHTA, CDR2 FQGNSA. The CDR3 length is 16 residues. The CDR3 loop is CASSLGSGGAFNEQFF. CDR3 sequence (DNA): TGTGCCAGCAGCTTAGGGAGCGGGGGGGCCTTCAATGAGCAGTTCTTC.

CDR3 region: CASSSRDSGPYEQYF. The CDR3 nucleotides read TGTGCCAGCAGCTCGCGGGACAGTGGACCCTACGAGCAGTACTTC. The rearrangement links TRBV7-9 to TRBJ2-7; tentatively, D is TRBD1 (7 bases). CDR1 and CDR2 (germline): SEHNR, FQNEAQ (reference sequence). The V end was cut by 4 bases, the J end by 2 bases, with 15 bases between. CDR3 size: 15 residues.

This chain links TRBV19 with TRBJ2-7, with 8 bases lining up with TRBD1. This CDR3 is 13 amino acids long. Per the germline V gene, CDR1 is LNHDA and CDR2 is SQIVND (reference sequence). Trimming cost V 4 bases and J 3 bases; bases outside gene matches: 2. DNA for the CDR3: TGTGCCAGTAGTAAAGACAGGGGCTACGAGCAGTACTTC. Its translation: CASSKDRGYEQYF.

The gene calls are TRBV7-2 and TRBJ2-3; 9 bases align to TRBD2. Germline assignment: CDR1 SGHTA and CDR2 FQGNSA. This CDR3 is 17 amino acids long. J was trimmed by 5 bases and V by 1 base; bases with no gene match: 10. CDR3 sequence (DNA): TGTGCCAGCAGCTTAGGGGCGGCGGGGGGGCCGGGAGATACGCAGTATTTT. Protein sequence: CASSLGAAGGPGDTQYF.

The chain uses TRBV9 and TRBJ2-7; D gene uncertain. V gave up 0 bases and J gave up 3 bases, with 16 bases separating them. The germline V gene has CDR1 SGDLS and CDR2 YYNGEE. The CDR3 sequence is 16 residues long. The CDR3 bases are TGTGCCAGCAGCGTAGGAGTTTCGAGTAATCTCTACGAGCAGTACTTC. Its protein product is CASSVGVSSNLYEQYF.

This chain uses TRBV5-1 with TRBJ2-1, with 10 positions matching TRBD2. Germline CDR1 and CDR2: SGHRS and YFSETQ. The CDR3 length is 14 residues. Losses at the gene ends were 3 bases for V and 8 bases for J; bases not matched to a gene: 5. The CDR3 DNA follows: TGCGCCAGCAGCTACGGGACTAGCGCGGATGAGCAGTTCTTC. Amino acids: CASSYGTSADEQFF. Together with reference TRBV5-1 and TRBJ2-1, the CDR3 gives the full variable domain: KAGVTQTPRYLIKTRGQQVTLSCSPISGHRSVSWYQQTPGQGLQFLFEYFSETQRNKGNFPGRFSGRQFSNSRSEMNVSTLELGDSALYLCASSYGTSADEQFFGPGTRLTVL.

V usage is TRBV9 and J usage is TRBJ1-1; 9 positions match TRBD1. Per the germline V gene, CDR1 is SGDLS and CDR2 is YYNGEE. The ends lost 4 bases at V and 8 bases at J; junction bases unmatched: 6. The CDR3 covers 13 residues. In nucleotides, the CDR3 is TGTGCCAGCAGCCTCACCGGGACAGGGGAAGCTTTCTTT. Amino acids: CASSLTGTGEAFF.

DNA of the CDR3: TGTGCCAGCAGCTTACTAGCGGGAGTATTTTATTTT. This codes for CASSLLAGVFYF. The chain is built from TRBV7-2 and TRBJ2-3; TRBD2 agrees at 10 bases. There are 12 residues in the CDR3. Per the germline V gene, CDR1 is SGHTA and CDR2 is FQGNSA. V trimming: 2 bases; J trimming: 15 bases; junction bases outside the gene matches: 5.

This sequence joins TRBV10-1 and TRBJ2-1; no definite D call. Germline CDR1 WNHNN, CDR2 SYGVQD (reference sequence). V lost 5 bases and J 1 base, leaving 6 bases between the germline ends. The CDR3 has 13 amino acids. CDR3 sequence (DNA): TGCGCCAGCAGTCTACAGTCCTACAATGAGCAGTTCTTC. Its translation: CASSLQSYNEQFF.

The chain employs TRBV28 and TRBJ1-3; weak D call: TRBD1 (5 bases). Germline CDR1 and CDR2: MDHEN and SYDVKM. The CDR3 has 12 residues. Trimming took 3 bases from V and 8 from J, leaving 8 bases between them. In DNA form, the CDR3 reads TGTGCCAGCAGTTTGGAGGGACACACCATATATTTT. Its translation is CASSLEGHTIYF. The full variable domain, in which reference TRBV28 and TRBJ1-3 provide the parts outside the CDR3, is DVKVTQSSRYLVKRTGEKVFLECVQDMDHENMFWYRQDPGLGLRLIYFSYDVKMKEKGDIPEGYSVSREKKERFSLILESASTNQTSMYLCASSLEGHTIYFGEGSWLTVV.

The chain couples TRBV2 to TRBJ1-4; D might be TRBD1 (6 bases). The CDR3 covers 13 residues. CDR1 is SNHLY and CDR2 is FYNNEI in the germline V gene. Trimming removed 7 bases from V and 8 bases from J, with 14 bases in between. The DNA of the CDR3 is TGTGCCAGCACGCGGGGGGCTGGGGAAAAACTGTTTTTT. This translates into CASTRGAGEKLFF.

This clone was found a few times. The chain carries TRBV25-1 and TRBJ2-7, with 10 positions matching TRBD1. The CDR3 sequence is 15 residues long. Germline values: CDR1 MGHDK, CDR2 SYGVNS. Germline trimming cut 7 bases from V and 6 bases from J; bases unmatched to any gene: 12. The CDR3, as DNA: TGTGCCAGCACTCCCCCAGGGACAGGGGCCACCGAGCAGTACTTC. This gives the protein CASTPPGTGATEQYF.

V and J are TRBV29-1 and TRBJ1-1; 9 bases agree with TRBD1. CDR3 size: 11 residues. Germline V gene data show CDR1 as SQVTM and CDR2 as ANQGSEA. V shed 6 bases and J 9 bases; nucleotides not matched to a gene: 5. CDR3 coding DNA: TGCAGCGTAGTGGGGACAGGGAAAGCTTTCTTT. Amino acid sequence: CSVVGTGKAFF.

This clone came up once. The chain combines TRBV11-2 with TRBJ1-3; 9 bases agree with TRBD1. Germline CDR1 reads SGHAT; CDR2 reads FQNNGV. Germline trimming cut 7 bases from V and 9 bases from J; bases unmatched to any gene: 13. The CDR3 extends over 15 amino acids. CDR3 sequence (DNA): TGTGCCAGCACCCTTCTTCCGGGACAGGGACGCACCATATATTTT. Translating it yields CASTLLPGQGRTIYF. Based on the CDR3 plus reference TRBV11-2 and TRBJ1-3, the full variable domain is EAGVAQSPRYKIIEKRQSVAFWCNPISGHATLYWYQQILGQGPKLLIQFQNNGVVDDSQLPKDRFSAERLKGVDSTLKIQPAKLEDSAVYLCASTLLPGQGRTIYFGEGSWLTVV.